These 20 T cell receptor beta chains came from one sample sequenced in a study of memory CD8 T cells in hepatitis C reinfection. Indicated time point: peak reinfection, 3 to 8 weeks after reinfection detection. TCR sequencing was done directly ex vivo on sorted cells, without expansion in vitro. Measured with immunoSEQ multiplex PCR; TCRdb has only the in-frame clones, and not every one. Of about 45,000 clones listed, around 87% are singletons. The sequencing sample was made of naive CD8+ T cells sorted from blood. The receptors derive from a man between 18 and 35 years old with hepatitis C virus infection.

This clone appeared a single time. The CDR3 coding sequence is TGTGCCAGCAGCAAACAGAGATCTAGCTTAATAGATACGCAGTATTTT. Translating gives CASSKQRSSLIDTQYF. The chain has TRBV21-1 and TRBJ2-3; the DNA was not compared with TRBD2, the D call given in the table. TRBV21-1 is a recognized pseudogene. There are 16 residues in the CDR3.

The CDR3 loop reads CASSPGRGGLVEQYV. The CDR3 coding sequence is TGTGCCAGCAGCCCCGGCCGCGGGGGGTTGGTTGAGCAGTACGTC. The chain combines TRBV6-5 with TRBJ2-7, with 8 bases matching TRBD2. J lost 7 bases, V lost 6 bases, and 14 bases had no gene match. In germline, CDR1 is MNHEY, CDR2 SVGAGI. The CDR3 totals 15 residues.

The chain combines TRBV6-6 with TRBJ2-1, with 7 bases that match TRBD1. The V gene's germline CDR1 is MNHNY and CDR2 SVGAGI (reference sequence). The CDR3 sequence is 12 residues long. With V trimmed by 5 bases and J by 8 bases, 3 bases remained unmatched. CDR3 coding DNA: TGTGCCAGCAGTCCCCAGGGGGATGAGCAGTTCTTC. Translation gives CASSPQGDEQFF.

CDR3 sequence reads: CASSRLAGESNEQFF. The CDR3 coding sequence is TGTGCCAGCAGCCGGCTAGCGGGAGAAAGTAACGAGCAGTTCTTC. The chain joins TRBV4-2 to TRBJ2-1, with 10 bases identical to TRBD2. In germline, CDR1 is LGHNA, CDR2 YNFKEQ. This CDR3 spans 15 amino acids. The ends lost 4 bases at V and 10 bases at J; junction bases unmatched: 10.

Worth noting for this clone: This sample also contains other DNA sequences that code for the same CDR3. V usage is TRBV7-8 and J usage is TRBJ2-2; maybe TRBD1 (6 bases). V was shortened by 10 bases and J by 2 bases, with 17 bases between the two germline ends. In germline, CDR1 is SGHVS, CDR2 FQNEAQ. The CDR3 length is 15 residues. CDR3 residues: CAITDRDINTGELFF. The DNA for the CDR3 is TGTGCCATCACAGACCGGGACATCAACACCGGGGAGCTGTTTTTT.

V and J are TRBV9 and TRBJ2-5, with a tentative D call TRBD1 (6 bases). Germline-derived CDR1 and CDR2 are SGDLS and YYNGEE. V lost 0 bases and J lost 0, with 9 bases in between. CDR3 length: 15 residues. The CDR3 coding sequence is TGTGCCAGCAGCGTAGGAGGGGGACACCAAGAGACCCAGTACTTC. It encodes CASSVGGGHQETQYF.

V usage is TRBV7-9 and J usage is TRBJ1-2; tentatively, D is TRBD1 (5 bases). V was clipped by 1 base and J by 8 bases, with 17 bases between them. Germline-derived CDR1 and CDR2 are SEHNR and FQNEAQ (reference sequence). There are 15 residues in the CDR3. The CDR3 reads CASSLGLQGGQGYTF. The CDR3 DNA is TGTGCCAGCAGCTTAGGGCTCCAGGGTGGCCAAGGCTACACCTTC.

V is TRBV5-4 and J is TRBJ1-4; 7 bases align to TRBD1. The CDR3 has 14 amino acids. From germline, CDR1 is SGHNT and CDR2 YYREEE (reference sequence). Unmatched junction bases numbered 3, after V lost 0 bases and J lost 7 bases. DNA of the CDR3: TGTGCCAGCAGCTTGGGACAGGGACCTGAAAAACTGTTTTTT. Its translation is CASSLGQGPEKLFF.

The rearrangement links TRBV4-1 to TRBJ1-2; 8 bases align to TRBD1. The length of the CDR3 is 16 residues. Per the germline V gene, CDR1 is MGHRA and CDR2 is YSYEKL. V was clipped by 0 bases and J by 0 bases; unmatched bases: 3. Here the CDR3 DNA reads TGCGCCAGCAGCCAAGATAGGACAGGGACTAACTATGGCTACACCTTC. Protein sequence: CASSQDRTGTNYGYTF.

The V and J genes are TRBV7-6 and TRBJ2-1; 12 nucleotides agree with TRBD2. With 2 bases clipped from V and 7 bases from J, the junction kept 9 bases outside the gene matches. The CDR3 extends over 17 amino acids. CDR1 SGHVS and CDR2 FNYEAQ come from the germline V gene. The chain's CDR3 is CASSLRTSGARENEQFF. The CDR3 bases are TGTGCCAGCAGCTTAAGGACTAGCGGGGCTAGAGAGAATGAGCAGTTCTTC.

The chain carries TRBV7-9 and TRBJ1-1; D is possibly TRBD1 (6 bases). V was trimmed by 5 bases and J by 1 base, leaving 14 bases between them. CDR3 size: 15 residues. Germline V gene lookup returns CDR1 SEHNR and CDR2 FQNEAQ (reference sequence). The CDR3 protein is CASSPNVGQNTEAFF. The CDR3, as DNA: TGTGCCAGCAGCCCAAACGTGGGACAGAACACTGAAGCTTTCTTT.

This chain links TRBV7-2 with TRBJ2-1; D remains unclear. Per the germline V gene, CDR1 is SGHTA and CDR2 is FQGNSA. Trimming cost V 3 bases and J 5 bases, with 8 bases left between them. The CDR3 is made up of 13 amino acids. CDR3 region: CASSFPIDNEQFF. The CDR3 region has the DNA TGTGCCAGCAGCTTCCCTATCGACAATGAGCAGTTCTTC.

V is TRBV13 and J is TRBJ2-3; 11 bases fit TRBD2. The CDR3 runs 16 residues. The ends lost 3 bases at V and 11 bases at J; junction bases unmatched: 13. CDR1 and CDR2 from the germline V gene are PRHDT and FYEKMQ (reference sequence). The CDR3 loop reads CASSFYSGRAGFGQYF. The CDR3 coding sequence is TGTGCCAGCAGCTTTTATAGCGGGAGGGCGGGCTTCGGGCAGTATTTT.

The chain carries TRBV6-1 and TRBJ2-7, with TRBD2 identical over 8 bases. The V segment lost 2 bases and the J segment 3 bases; nucleotides outside the gene matches: 9. Germline CDR1 and CDR2: MNHNS and SASEGT. This CDR3 has 16 residues. The CDR3 DNA reads TGTGCCAGCAGTGAAAGGTATAGCGGGGCGTTCTACGAGCAGTACTTC. Translated: CASSERYSGAFYEQYF.

The chain couples TRBV19 to TRBJ2-1; 9 positions agree with TRBD2. The CDR3 consists of 13 residues. The junction had 9 bases not matched to a gene; V was cut back by 8 bases and J by 10 bases. Per germline, CDR1 LNHDA and CDR2 SQIVND (reference sequence). The CDR3 sequence is CASCGGASEEQFF. CDR3 nucleotide sequence: TGTGCCAGTTGCGGGGGGGCCTCGGAGGAGCAGTTCTTC.

The V call is TRBV13, the J call TRBJ2-7; D gene uncertain. V was clipped by 0 bases and J by 6 bases, with 9 bases between them. Per the germline V gene, CDR1 is PRHDT and CDR2 is FYEKMQ (reference sequence). The length of the CDR3 is 13 residues. CDR3 amino acids: CASSLGPESEQYV. The DNA for the CDR3 is TGTGCCAGCAGCTTAGGTCCCGAAAGCGAGCAGTACGTC.

In DNA form, the CDR3 reads TGCAGCGTTTCCTCTCTGAACCGGGACAGGGTCCTTGACGAGCAGTACTTC. Amino acids: CSVSSLNRDRVLDEQYF. The V gene is TRBV29-1, the J gene TRBJ2-7; 9 bases are a match to TRBD1. The V gene end was trimmed by 5 bases and the J gene end by 5 bases; junction bases not matched to a gene: 19. Germline V CDR1 and CDR2: SQVTM, ANQGSEA. The CDR3 contains 17 residues.

This clone has a single count. The rearrangement uses TRBV28 and TRBJ2-4, with 7 positions matching TRBD2. The CDR3 sequence is 15 residues long. Trimming at V came to 7 bases and at J to 3 bases, leaving 9 bases not matched to a gene. From germline, CDR1 is MDHEN and CDR2 SYDVKM. CDR3 sequence (DNA): TGTGCCAGCAAAATGGGGGGGGTAGGCAAAAACATTCAGTACTTC. It specifies CASKMGGVGKNIQYF.

This rearrangement joins TRBV7-2 to TRBJ2-2; D not certain. The V and J ends lost 6 bases and 6 bases respectively, with 14 bases between them. From germline, CDR1 is SGHTA and CDR2 FQGNSA. There are 14 residues in the CDR3. CDR3 coding DNA: TGTGCCAGCAGGCTTAACTTAGCTGCCGGGGAGCTGTTTTTT. Amino acids: CASRLNLAAGELFF.

This chain connects TRBV5-1 to TRBJ2-3, with 8 bases matching TRBD2. Germline CDR1 SGHRS, CDR2 YFSETQ. V dropped 0 bases and J dropped 5; count of bases not matched to a gene: 5. The CDR3 runs to 15 residues. The CDR3 loop reads CASSLATTSVDTQYF. The CDR3 bases are TGCGCCAGCAGCTTGGCCACGACTAGCGTAGATACGCAGTATTTT.